This T cell receptor (beta chain) originates from a study of T cell responses to AZD1222 COVID-19 vaccine. About this clone itself: The antigen is unknown.

The protocol was immunoSEQ multiplex PCR, while the TCRdb copy is restricted to in-frame clones and leaves out a portion. The table shows 120,000 to 150,000 clones, with under 95% occurring only once. J gave up 2 bases and V 3 bases, and 8 bases lay outside the gene matches. Germline-derived CDR1 and CDR2 are SNHLY and FYNNEI. The CDR3 is 16 residues long. Study-level findings and limits: In all cases, repertoires were sampled only after the peak T cell response.

The clonotype comes from an adult in good health. Sample: peripheral blood, taken on day 0 of AZD1222 vaccination. This chain links TRBV2 with TRBJ2-3, with 7 positions matching TRBD1. Written as DNA, the CDR3 is TGTGCCAGCAGTGATCAGAAAGGGGGCGACACAGATACGCAGTATTTT. It is translated as CASSDQKGGDTDTQYF.